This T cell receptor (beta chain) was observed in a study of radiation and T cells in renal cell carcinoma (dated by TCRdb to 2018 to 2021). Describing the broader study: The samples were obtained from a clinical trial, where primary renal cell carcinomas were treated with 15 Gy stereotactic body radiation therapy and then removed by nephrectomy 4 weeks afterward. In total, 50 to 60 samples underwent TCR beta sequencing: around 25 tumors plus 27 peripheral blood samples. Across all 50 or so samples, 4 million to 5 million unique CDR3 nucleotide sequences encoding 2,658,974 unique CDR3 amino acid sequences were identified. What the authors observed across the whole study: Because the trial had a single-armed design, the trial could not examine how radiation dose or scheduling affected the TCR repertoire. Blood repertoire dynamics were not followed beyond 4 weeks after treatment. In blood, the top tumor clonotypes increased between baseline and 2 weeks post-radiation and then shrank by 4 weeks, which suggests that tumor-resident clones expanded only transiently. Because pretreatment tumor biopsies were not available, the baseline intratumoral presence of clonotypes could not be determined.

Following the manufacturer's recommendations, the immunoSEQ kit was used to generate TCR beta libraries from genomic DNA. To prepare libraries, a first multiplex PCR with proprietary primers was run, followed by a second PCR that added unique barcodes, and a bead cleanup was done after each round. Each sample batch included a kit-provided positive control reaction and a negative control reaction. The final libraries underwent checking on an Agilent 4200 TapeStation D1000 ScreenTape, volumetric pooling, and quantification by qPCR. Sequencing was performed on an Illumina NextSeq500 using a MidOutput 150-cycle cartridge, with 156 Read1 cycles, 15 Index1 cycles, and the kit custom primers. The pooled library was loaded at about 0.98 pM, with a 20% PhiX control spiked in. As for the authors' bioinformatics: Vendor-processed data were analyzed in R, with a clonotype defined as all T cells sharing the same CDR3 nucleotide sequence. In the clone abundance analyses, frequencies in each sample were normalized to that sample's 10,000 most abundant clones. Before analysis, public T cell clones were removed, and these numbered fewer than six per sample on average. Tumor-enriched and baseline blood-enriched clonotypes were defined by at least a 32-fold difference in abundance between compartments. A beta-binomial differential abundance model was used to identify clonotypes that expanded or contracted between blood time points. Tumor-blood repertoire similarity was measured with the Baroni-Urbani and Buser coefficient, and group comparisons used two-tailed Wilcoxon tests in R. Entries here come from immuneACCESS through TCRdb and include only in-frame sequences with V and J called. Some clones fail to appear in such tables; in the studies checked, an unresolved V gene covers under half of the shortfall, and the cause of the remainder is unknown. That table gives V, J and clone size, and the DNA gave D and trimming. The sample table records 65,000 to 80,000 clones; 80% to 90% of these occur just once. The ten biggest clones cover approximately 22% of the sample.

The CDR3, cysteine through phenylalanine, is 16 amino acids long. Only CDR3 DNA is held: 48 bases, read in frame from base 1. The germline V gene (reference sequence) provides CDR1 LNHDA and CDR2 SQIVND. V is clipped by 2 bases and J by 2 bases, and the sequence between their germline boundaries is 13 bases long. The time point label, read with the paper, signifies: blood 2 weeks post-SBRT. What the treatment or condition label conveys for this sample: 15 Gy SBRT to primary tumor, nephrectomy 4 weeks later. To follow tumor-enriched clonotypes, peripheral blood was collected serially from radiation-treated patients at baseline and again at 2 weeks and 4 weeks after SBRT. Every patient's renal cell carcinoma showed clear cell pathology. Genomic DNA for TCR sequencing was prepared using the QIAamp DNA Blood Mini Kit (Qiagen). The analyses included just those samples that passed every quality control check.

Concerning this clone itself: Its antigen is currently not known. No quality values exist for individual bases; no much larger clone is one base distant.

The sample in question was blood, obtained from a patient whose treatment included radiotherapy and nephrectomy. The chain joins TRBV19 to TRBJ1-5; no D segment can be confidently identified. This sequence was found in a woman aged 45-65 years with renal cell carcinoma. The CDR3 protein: CASSIMTSRGNQPQHF. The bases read TGTGCCAGTAGTATAATGACATCGAGGGGCAATCAGCCCCAGCATTTT. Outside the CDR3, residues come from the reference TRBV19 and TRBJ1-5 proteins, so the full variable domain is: DGGITQSPKYLFRKEGQNVTLSCEQNLNHDAMYWYRQDPGQGLRLIYYSQIVNDFQKGDIAEGYSVSREKKESFPLTVTSAQKNPTAFYLCASSIMTSRGNQPQHFGDGTRLSIL.